The next 17 T cell receptor beta chains were all read from a single sample in a study of Ad26.COV2.S vaccination and SARS-CoV-2 variants (dated by TCRdb to the early 2020s). To prepare the library, the immunoSEQ multiplex PCR assay was applied. TCRdb stores this immuneACCESS table with in-frame sequences only. Part of the clones is absent; in the studies checked, under half of the shortfall reflects unresolved V genes, and no reason is known for the rest. In this sample the table shows roughly 420,000 clones, around 87% of which occur a single time. Less than 4% of the sample is taken by the ten largest. The treatment or condition label corresponds to: 15 to 20 received Ad26.COV2.S at low or high dose, single or two shots; roughly five received placebo; per-sample allocation not given. Repertoires of vaccine and placebo recipients were sequenced from samples collected on day 63 after the first injection.

The material was peripheral blood, obtained in a trial of Ad26.COV2.S vaccine versus placebo. The receptors stem from a person between 18 and 59 years old who received the Ad26.COV2.S COVID-19 vaccine or a placebo.

The chain carries TRBV28 and TRBJ1-5, with 7 bases lining up with TRBD1. Germline values: CDR1 MDHEN, CDR2 SYDVKM. V was pared by 7 bases and J by 4 bases, with 10 bases of the junction left unmatched. The CDR3 has 15 residues. This CDR3 reads CASTKSGTENQPQHF. CDR3 DNA sequence: TGTGCCAGCACTAAATCTGGGACAGAGAATCAGCCCCAGCATTTT.

A single count supports this clone. The CDR3 bases are TGCGCCAGCAGCCAAGACTCAGACAGGGTCAAGACCCAGTACTTC. Encoded protein: CASSQDSDRVKTQYF. V and J are TRBV4-1 and TRBJ2-5; 7 bases are a match to TRBD1. The CDR3 is made up of 15 amino acids. Germline loops: CDR1 MGHRA, CDR2 YSYEKL. With V trimmed by 0 bases and J by 6 bases, 7 bases remained unmatched.

This chain links TRBV24-1 with TRBJ2-2, with unresolved D. CDR1 and CDR2 (germline): KGHDR, SFDVKD. V dropped 5 bases and J dropped 3 bases, with 9 bases sitting between them. The length of the CDR3 is 14 residues. CDR3 sequence: CATSGRTYTGELFF. Written as DNA, the CDR3 is TGTGCCACCAGTGGTAGAACGTACACCGGGGAGCTGTTTTTT.

V is TRBV9 and J is TRBJ1-3, with D possibly matching TRBD1 (6 bases). The V and J ends lost 0 bases and 4 bases respectively, with 11 bases between them. CDR1 SGDLS and CDR2 YYNGEE come from the germline V gene. There are 15 residues in the CDR3. The CDR3 nucleotides read TGTGCCAGCAGCGTAGTAGGGGGTGGAGGAAACACCATATATTTT. Translated: CASSVVGGGGNTIYF.

The J gene is TRBJ2-3, the V gene TRBV4-3; no definite D call. Per the germline V gene, CDR1 is LGHNA and CDR2 is YSLEER. The CDR3 sequence is 13 residues long. The germline V and J ends were trimmed by 3 bases and 2 bases, with 6 bases remaining between them. In DNA, the CDR3 is TGCGCCAGCAGCCATGGTACCACAGATACGCAGTATTTT. Amino acid sequence: CASSHGTTDTQYF.

J is TRBJ1-4 and V is TRBV28; D possibly corresponds to TRBD1 (6 bases). V shed 6 bases and J shed 1 base, with 12 bases lying between them. Germline V gene lookup returns CDR1 MDHEN and CDR2 SYDVKM. The CDR3 covers 15 residues. CDR3 nucleotide sequence: TGTGCCAGCAGCCCAATACAGGGAACTAATGAAAAACTGTTTTTT. Encoded protein: CASSPIQGTNEKLFF.

Only one count was recorded for this clone. This chain links TRBV4-3 with TRBJ1-5; D gene ambiguous. V lost 1 base and J lost 2, with 21 bases in between. CDR1 LGHNA and CDR2 YSLEER come from the germline V gene. CDR3 length: 19 residues. CDR3 in DNA: TGCGCCAGCAGCCAAGTCTGGGCAGGTGAGGCCGGGGGCAATCAGCCCCAGCATTTT. This sequence encodes CASSQVWAGEAGGNQPQHF.

This clone came up once. This chain uses TRBV27 with TRBJ2-7; 7 bases map to TRBD1. The CDR3 runs 15 residues. Germline V gene lookup returns CDR1 MNHEY and CDR2 SMNVEV (reference sequence). J lost 3 bases, V lost 5 bases, and 10 bases had no gene match. CDR3 sequence: CASSGEGTVFYEQYF. The CDR3 DNA follows: TGTGCCAGCAGTGGAGAAGGGACAGTGTTCTACGAGCAGTACTTC.

The rearrangement uses TRBV28 and TRBJ2-1; tentatively, D is TRBD1 or TRBD2 (6 bases each). Trimming took off 6 bases at V and 5 bases at J, with 23 bases between the two ends. Germline V lookup: CDR1 MDHEN, CDR2 SYDVKM. The CDR3 runs to 17 residues. The CDR3 reads CASSRSPGEVRDNEQFF. In nucleotides, the CDR3 is TGTGCCAGCAGCCGTTCGCCAGGGGAGGTCAGGGACAATGAGCAGTTCTTC.

This chain joins TRBV12-3 or TRBV12-4 and TRBJ2-7, with 8 bases fitting TRBD2. The CDR3 has 13 amino acids. V lost 4 bases, J lost 6 bases, and 5 bases stayed unmatched. CDR3 loop: CASSSGGGLEQYF. The CDR3 nucleotides are TGTGCCAGCAGTTCGGGCGGGGGGCTCGAGCAGTACTTC.

This chain links TRBV28 with TRBJ2-6; D uncertain. CDR1 is MDHEN, CDR2 SYDVKM, per germline. Trimming took off 2 bases at V and 0 bases at J, with 8 bases between the two ends. This CDR3 region has 16 residues. DNA for the CDR3: TGTGCCAGCAGTTTAAGAGGAGCCTCTGGGGCCAACGTCCTGACTTTC. It specifies CASSLRGASGANVLTF.

This clone appeared a single time. The rearrangement uses TRBV5-6 and TRBJ2-7; the D gene is possibly TRBD2 (5 bases). The CDR3 is 14 residues long. The germline V and J ends were trimmed by 3 bases and 2 bases, with 12 bases remaining between them. Germline V gives CDR1 SGHDT, CDR2 YYEEEE. Here the CDR3 reads CASSWASSAYEQYF. In nucleotides, the CDR3 is TGTGCCAGCAGCTGGGCTAGTAGCGCCTACGAGCAGTACTTC.

The V and J genes are TRBV3-1 (or the pseudogene TRBV3-2) and TRBJ1-2; D uncertain. CDR1 is LGHDT, CDR2 YNNKEL, per germline (reference sequence). The CDR3 extends over 15 amino acids. V lost 0 bases and J lost 4, with 12 bases in between. Written as DNA, the CDR3 is TGTGCCAGCAGCCAAGAAGGAGAGTTTCGCTATGGCTACACCTTC. This translates into CASSQEGEFRYGYTF.

V gene TRBV5-4 combines with J gene TRBJ2-7, with 7 nucleotides matching TRBD2. The CDR3 has 14 residues. The junction had 13 bases not matched to a gene; V was cut back by 4 bases and J by 9 bases. Germline V CDR1 and CDR2: SGHNT, YYREEE (reference sequence). This CDR3 is CASSGGWSGDTQYF. CDR3 nucleotides: TGTGCCAGCAGCGGGGGGTGGAGCGGGGATACGCAGTACTTC.

The chain recombines TRBV20-1 with TRBJ1-5, with a weak D call TRBD1 (6 bases). V lost 3 bases to trimming and J lost 0 bases, with 18 bases between them. The CDR3 contains 17 residues. CDR1 and CDR2 from the germline V gene are DFQATT and SNEGSKA (reference sequence). Here the CDR3 DNA reads TGCAGTGCTAGTCGGGGGGCAGGTGGGTATAGCAATCAGCCCCAGCATTTT. Translated, it gives CSASRGAGGYSNQPQHF.

This clone was counted between two and nine times. The rearrangement uses TRBV19 and TRBJ2-7; the D gene is possibly TRBD1 (5 bases). Trimming took off 5 bases at V and 3 bases at J, with 11 bases between the two ends. The length of the CDR3 is 13 residues. Germline V gene data show CDR1 as LNHDA and CDR2 as SQIVND (reference sequence). CDR3 residues: CASSQGIGYEQYF. The CDR3 nucleotides read TGTGCCAGTAGTCAGGGAATTGGCTACGAGCAGTACTTC.

The rearrangement links TRBV19 to TRBJ1-4; unclear D gene. Trimming pared 6 bases from V and 10 bases from J, leaving 15 bases between. CDR3 length: 13 residues. In germline, CDR1 is LNHDA, CDR2 SQIVND (reference sequence). The CDR3 region has the DNA TGTGCCAGTAGAGGGAACGCCTTGGCAAAACTGTTTTTT. This codes for CASRGNALAKLFF.